This entry describes one TCR beta chain. This entry belongs to a study of blood T cell repertoires in COVID-19. The CDR3 runs to 13 residues. Between the trimmed V and J ends, which lost 2 bases and 10 bases, there was a span of 14 bases. Authors' data handling: Nucleated cell number was recorded as an estimate derived from reference gene primer amplification. Libraries were prepared by immunoSEQ multiplex PCR; TCRdb keeps only in-frame clonotypes and omits some of them. V and J calls and clone size are copied from that table; D and trimming were computed from the DNA. The profile covers 220,000 or so clones, with around 87% appearing a single time and around 15% taken by the ten largest.

The TCR comes from a man aged 30 to 45 who had been exposed to COVID-19. Sequences were obtained from PBMCs or T cells enriched from blood (not recorded which). The chain has TRBV12-3 or TRBV12-4 and TRBJ1-2, with D possibly TRBD1 on 6 matching bases. DNA for the CDR3: TGTGCCAGCAGTTTATTAGGGGGAAATAACTACACCTTC. Amino acids: CASSLLGGNNYTF.